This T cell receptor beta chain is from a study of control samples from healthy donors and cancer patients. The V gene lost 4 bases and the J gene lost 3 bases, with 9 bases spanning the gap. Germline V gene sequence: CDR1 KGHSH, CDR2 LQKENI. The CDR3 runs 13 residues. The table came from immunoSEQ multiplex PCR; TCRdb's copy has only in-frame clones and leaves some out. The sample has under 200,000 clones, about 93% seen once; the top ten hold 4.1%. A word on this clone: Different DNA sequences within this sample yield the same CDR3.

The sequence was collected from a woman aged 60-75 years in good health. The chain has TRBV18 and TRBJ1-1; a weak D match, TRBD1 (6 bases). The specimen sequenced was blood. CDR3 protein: CASSQGGDTEAFF. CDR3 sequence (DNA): TGTGCCAGCTCACAGGGGGGGGACACTGAAGCTTTCTTT.